The rows below give T cell receptor beta chains drawn from one sample of a study of blood T cell repertoires in COVID-19. The protocol was immunoSEQ multiplex PCR, while the TCRdb copy is restricted to in-frame clones and leaves out a portion. The table has about 140,000 clones, almost 90% seen once. Material for sequencing was peripheral blood. These TCRs come from a woman aged 60-75 years with acute or convalescent COVID-19. Each CDR3 is given with its conserved first and last residue. Each record gives: D gene, clone size, J gene, V gene, CDR3 DNA, CDR3 protein. D genes are given only for firm matches. The size field is filled for only some rows; it gives once, few, many or a size class.

.	.	TRBJ1-3	TRBV18	TGTGCCAGCTCACCAACCCGTGACAGTTCTGGAAACACCATATATTTT	CASSPTRDSSGNTIYF
.	.	TRBJ1-4	TRBV7-2	TGTGCCAGCAGCCTAAGTCCGGAAAAACTGTTTTTT	CASSLSPEKLFF
.	.	TRBJ2-3	TRBV29-1	TGCAGCGTTCGTAGAGATACGCAGTATTTT	CSVRRDTQYF
.	once	TRBJ1-1	TRBV12-3/TRBV12-4	TGTGCCAGCAGACGGCCGGGTTACGCTGAAGCTTTCTTT	CASRRPGYAEAFF
TRBD1	once	TRBJ1-2	TRBV10-3	TGTGCCATTACCCCTACAGGGGGCAAGGGTGGCTACACCTTC	CAITPTGGKGGYTF
TRBD1	.	TRBJ2-2	TRBV9	TGTGCCAGCAGCACTCCGGGACAGGGAGCCGCCCGGGGACCGGGGGAGCTGTTTTTT	CASSTPGQGAARGPGELFF
.	.	TRBJ2-5	TRBV29-1	TGCAGCGTTGGACGGCAGGGAGAGACCCAGTACTTC	CSVGRQGETQYF
.	.	TRBJ1-1	TRBV5-1	TGCGCCAGCAGCTTGGCCGGGGGAACCATGAACACTGAAGCTTTCTTT	CASSLAGGTMNTEAFF
TRBD2	.	TRBJ2-7	TRBV6-5	TGTGCCAGCTTACTAGCGGGGGCTGACGAGCAGTACTTC	CASLLAGADEQYF
TRBD2	.	TRBJ2-5	TRBV11-1	TGTGCCAGCAGCTACCCTACTAGCGGGGGGACGGAGACCCAGTACTTC	CASSYPTSGGTETQYF
TRBD1	once	TRBJ1-2	TRBV6-5	TGTGCCAGCAGTTACAAAGGACAGGGGACGTATGGCTACACCTTC	CASSYKGQGTYGYTF
TRBD2	.	TRBJ2-1	TRBV5-1	TGCGCCAGCAGCTTGGAGCTAGCGGGGGGTTACAATGAGCAGTTCTTC	CASSLELAGGYNEQFF
TRBD1	.	TRBJ1-1	TRBV28	TGTGCCAGCAGTTCAGGACAGGGCAACACTGAAGCTTTCTTT	CASSSGQGNTEAFF
.	.	TRBJ1-6	TRBV19	TGTGCCAGTAGTCAGGATGGATCACCCCTCCACTTT	CASSQDGSPLHF
.	.	TRBJ1-3	TRBV2	TGTGCCAGCCGGGAAGTCGCTGGAAACACCATATATTTT	CASREVAGNTIYF
.	.	TRBJ1-3	TRBV6-5	TGTGCCAGCAGCTGGACATCTTCCTCTGGAAACACCATATATTTT	CASSWTSSSGNTIYF
TRBD1	.	TRBJ2-7	TRBV28	TGTGCCAGCAGTACCTCCTGGACAGGGGGCGCGTACGAGCAGTACTTC	CASSTSWTGGAYEQYF
TRBD1	.	TRBJ1-1	TRBV7-8	TGTGCCAGCAGCCGGGACAGGGGGCGTTCTGAAGCTTTCTTT	CASSRDRGRSEAFF
TRBD1	.	TRBJ1-3	TRBV7-2	TGTGCCAGCACCTGGACAGGGGGTGATGGAAACACCATATATTTT	CASTWTGGDGNTIYF
.	.	TRBJ1-1	TRBV5-1	TGCGCCAGCAGTGGTGGAGGCAGGGGGAACACTGAAGCTTTCTTT	CASSGGGRGNTEAFF